The 25 T cell receptor beta chains presented below share a single source sample, sequenced in a study of response to subunit inactivated influenza vaccine. From the RT-PCR reads, TCRdb called clonotypes with MiXCR, one entry per CDR3 protein. The sample includes more than 700,000 distinct CDR3 sequences, over 20% of them seen just once. Material: PBMCs from blood, obtained 4 to 6 days after vaccination. All receptors derive from a man aged 50 or older who received an inactivated influenza vaccine.

In this sample, this clonotype turned up a few times. V gene TRBV20-1 combines with J gene TRBJ1-5; no clear D. This CDR3 comprises 14 residues. Germline V CDR1 and CDR2: DFQATT, SNEGSKA (reference sequence). V was clipped by 0 bases and J by 0 bases, with 6 bases between them. CDR3 sequence (DNA): TGCAGTGCTAGAGACCCCTATAGCAATCAGCCCCAGCATTTT. It translates to CSARDPYSNQPQHF.

The chain recombines TRBV30 with TRBJ1-4; 7 nucleotides agree with TRBD1. CDR3 size: 13 residues. The germline CDR1 and CDR2 sequences are GTSNPN and SVGIG (reference sequence). J gave up 12 bases and V 1 base, and 8 bases lay outside the gene matches. DNA for the CDR3: TGTGCCTGGAGTGATTGGGTCGGGACAGAACTGTTTTTT. Amino acids: CAWSDWVGTELFF.

This clonotype appeared many times. The chain combines TRBV6-1 with TRBJ2-3, with TRBD2 matching 10 bases. The CDR3 sequence is 14 residues long. Germline V CDR1 and CDR2: MNHNS, SASEGT. V gave up 6 bases and J gave up 6 bases; unmatched junction bases: 6. The CDR3 loop reads CASSRELAGDTQYF. In nucleotides, the CDR3 is TGTGCCAGCAGCAGAGAACTAGCGGGGGATACGCAGTATTTT.

This clonotype was seen a handful of times. CDR3 amino acids: CASSFKTGYGYTF. CDR3 nucleotide sequence: TGTGCCAGCAGTTTTAAGACGGGATATGGCTACACCTTC. The V gene is TRBV12-3 or TRBV12-4, the J gene TRBJ1-2; the D is unclear. V lost 3 bases and J lost 5, with 10 bases in between. The CDR3 runs 13 residues.

This chain uses TRBV12-2 with TRBJ2-1; no DNA check was done on the table's D call, TRBD1. TRBV12-2 is a known pseudogene. The CDR3 loop spans 18 amino acids. In DNA, the CDR3 is TGTGCAAGTCGCGAGGGGTCCTTTCGCGGGAGGGCCTACAATGAGCAGTTCTTC. Protein: CASREGSFRGRAYNEQFF.

The gene calls are TRBV21-1 and TRBJ2-3; the table's D call, TRBD1, has no DNA check behind it. TRBV21-1 counts as a pseudogene. This CDR3 comprises 17 residues. The CDR3 sequence is CASSKIRRTPSTDTQYF. The CDR3 DNA follows: TGTGCCAGCAGCAAGATCCGCCGGACACCTAGCACAGATACGCAGTATTTT.

This clonotype was counted only a few times. The genes are TRBV7-2 and TRBJ1-5, with TRBD1 matching 7 bases. CDR1 is SGHTA, CDR2 FQGNSA, per germline. CDR3 length: 14 residues. The V segment lost 6 bases and the J segment 3 bases; nucleotides outside the gene matches: 5. The CDR3 DNA is TGTGCCAGCAGAGGACAGGAGATCAATCAGCCCCAGCATTTT. Translated: CASRGQEINQPQHF.

This chain links TRBV20-1 with TRBJ1-6, with 8 bases fitting TRBD1. Losses at the gene ends were 0 bases for V and 7 bases for J; bases not matched to a gene: 8. CDR3 length: 16 amino acids. In germline, CDR1 is DFQATT, CDR2 SNEGSKA (reference sequence). The CDR3 bases are TGCAGTGCTAGAGACCCTTCTACAGGGGGGAATTCACCCCTCCACTTT. Residues: CSARDPSTGGNSPLHF.

V is TRBV20-1 and J is TRBJ2-7, with TRBD1 matching 8 bases. Germline V lookup: CDR1 DFQATT, CDR2 SNEGSKA (reference sequence). The CDR3 is made up of 14 amino acids. The junction had 8 bases not matched to a gene; V was cut back by 6 bases and J by 1 base. CDR3 bases: TGCAGTGCCCACCCGACAGGGGATTCCTACGAGCAGTACTTC. This codes for CSAHPTGDSYEQYF.

The chain combines TRBV20-1 with TRBJ2-5; D unclear. CDR1 and CDR2 from the germline V gene are DFQATT and SNEGSKA (reference sequence). V shed 2 bases and J shed 5 bases, with 9 bases lying between them. This CDR3 contains 12 residues. The CDR3: CSARLWYETQYF. The CDR3 DNA reads as TGCAGTGCTAGATTGTGGTACGAGACCCAGTACTTC.

The chain joins TRBV4-1 to TRBJ2-2; possibly TRBD1 for D (5 bases). Trimming cost V 2 bases and J 6 bases, with 10 bases left between them. Per the germline V gene, CDR1 is MGHRA and CDR2 is YSYEKL. CDR3 length: 14 residues. The CDR3, as DNA: TGCGCCAGCAGCCAACCAGGGTATGCCGGGGAGCTGTTTTTT. It specifies CASSQPGYAGELFF.

The sample holds a few counts of this clonotype. J is TRBJ1-6 and V is TRBV6-5; D perhaps matches TRBD1 (5 bases). The V end lost 3 bases, the J end lost 4 bases, and 16 bases lay between the germline ends. The CDR3 covers 17 residues. Germline CDR1 MNHEY, CDR2 SVGAGI. The CDR3: CASSYGGGVPYNSPLHF. DNA for the CDR3: TGTGCCAGCAGTTATGGTGGAGGGGTACCATATAATTCACCCCTCCACTTT.

This clonotype was counted only a few times. A read error may account for a junction end that differs from germline. V usage is TRBV4-2 and J usage is TRBJ1-1; D is uncertain. This CDR3 is 12 amino acids long. The germline V gene encodes CDR1 LGHNA and CDR2 YNFKEQ. The CDR3 loop reads CASSQEGDRALF. Here the CDR3 DNA reads TGTGCCAGCAGCCAAGAGGGAGACCGGGCCCTTTTT.

The rearrangement uses TRBV29-1 and TRBJ2-3, with 7 bases lining up with TRBD2. The length of the CDR3 is 18 residues. The V gene end was trimmed by 1 base and the J gene end by 0 bases; junction bases not matched to a gene: 13. From germline, CDR1 is SQVTM and CDR2 ANQGSEA. CDR3 nucleotides: TGCAGCGTTGAAGTGGGCCTAGCGGACATTCTTAGCACAGATACGCAGTATTTT. Translation: CSVEVGLADILSTDTQYF.

The sample holds a few counts of this clonotype. This chain links TRBV6-1 with TRBJ2-3; 8 nucleotides match TRBD1. Germline CDR1 MNHNS, CDR2 SASEGT. CDR3 length equals 16 residues. V dropped 8 bases and J dropped 3; count of bases not matched to a gene: 13. DNA of the CDR3: TGTGCCAGCTCTCCTGGACAGGGTTATTTTACAGATACGCAGTATTTT. Encoded protein: CASSPGQGYFTDTQYF.

This clonotype was seen repeatedly, ten times or more. The chain links TRBV10-3 to TRBJ1-1; TRBD1 agrees at 7 bases. Germline-derived CDR1 and CDR2 are ENHRY and SYGVKD. V lost 11 bases, J lost 0 bases, and 6 bases stayed unmatched. This CDR3 has 13 amino acids. The CDR3 protein is CASRGQLNTEAFF. The CDR3 nucleotides are TGTGCCTCACGGGGACAGTTGAACACTGAAGCTTTCTTT.

The chain links TRBV12-3 or TRBV12-4 to TRBJ2-7, with D possibly being TRBD1 (5 bases). Trimming removed 4 bases from V and 6 bases from J, with 10 bases in between. The CDR3 has 12 residues. The CDR3: CASSYQGSEQYF. For the CDR3, the DNA is TGTGCCAGCAGTTATCAGGGTTCCGAGCAGTACTTC.

This clonotype was detected only a few times. The gene calls are TRBV7-8 and TRBJ2-5; 12 bases are a match to TRBD2. Germline assignment: CDR1 SGHVS and CDR2 FQNEAQ. With 5 bases clipped from V and 7 bases from J, the junction kept 17 bases outside the gene matches. The CDR3 covers 18 residues. CDR3 sequence: CASSTNRTSGTDRRTQYF. CDR3 bases: TGTGCCAGCAGCACCAATCGGACTAGCGGGACCGATCGGCGGACCCAGTACTTC.

The chain employs TRBV12-3 or TRBV12-4 and TRBJ2-3; D may match TRBD1 or TRBD2 (5 bases each). The CDR3 consists of 16 residues. The V end was cut by 5 bases, the J end by 3 bases, with 18 bases between. CDR3: CASSPSGARRTDTQYF. CDR3 nucleotides: TGTGCCAGCAGTCCCTCCGGGGCACGACGGACAGATACGCAGTATTTT.

The rearrangement joins TRBV20-1 to TRBJ1-4; no reliable D call. Germline-derived CDR1 and CDR2 are DFQATT and SNEGSKA (reference sequence). The ends were cut back, 3 bases at V and 7 bases at J, with 9 bases in the middle. This CDR3 is built from 12 residues. Here the CDR3 reads CSASSRGEKLFF. The CDR3 DNA follows: TGCAGTGCTAGTTCCCGGGGTGAAAAACTGTTTTTT.

DNA for the CDR3: TGTGCCACCAGTAATAGGGTTGGGTATAGAGCAGAGACCCAGTACTTC. Its protein product is CATSNRVGYRAETQYF. J is TRBJ2-5 and V is TRBV15; no firm D call. The V gene lost 6 bases and the J gene lost 4 bases, with 21 bases spanning the gap. The germline V gene has CDR1 LNHNV and CDR2 YYDKDF (reference sequence). The CDR3 sequence is 16 residues long.

This clonotype occurred a few times. The J gene is TRBJ1-2, the V gene TRBV6-2 or TRBV6-3, with 8 bases identical to TRBD1. Germline V gene data show CDR1 as MNHEY and CDR2 as SVGEGT. V lost 5 bases to trimming and J lost 0 bases; unmatched junction nucleotides: 11. This CDR3 is 17 amino acids long. CDR3 protein: CASSKTGTGLTNYGYTF. The CDR3 DNA follows: TGTGCCAGCAGTAAAACCGGGACAGGCCTTACTAACTATGGCTACACCTTC.

This clonotype was picked up a small number of times. V and J are TRBV3-1 and TRBJ2-1, with 7 bases matching TRBD2. This CDR3 has 20 amino acids. V shed 5 bases, J shed 0 bases, and the junction held 19 bases outside the gene matches. Germline assignment: CDR1 LGHDT and CDR2 YNNKEL (reference sequence). CDR3 nucleotide sequence: TGTGCCAGCAGCATCGGGAGGACGAGACAATCTCCTGGCTCCTACAATGAGCAGTTCTTC. Amino acids: CASSIGRTRQSPGSYNEQFF.

This clonotype was observed many times. V and J are TRBV20-1 and TRBJ2-3, with unresolved D. Germline V gene data show CDR1 as DFQATT and CDR2 as SNEGSKA (reference sequence). This CDR3 comprises 12 residues. V lost 6 bases and J lost 7, with 14 bases in between. The CDR3 reads CSAPQISYTQYF. CDR3 in DNA: TGCAGTGCCCCTCAAATCTCTTATACGCAGTATTTT.

The rearrangement uses TRBV6-2 or TRBV6-3 and TRBJ2-7, with D perhaps assigned TRBD1 or TRBD2 (7 bases each). Trimming pared 10 bases from V and 1 base from J, leaving 17 bases between. In germline, CDR1 is MNHEY, CDR2 SVGEGT. This CDR3 region has 14 residues. CDR3 residues: CATNYRGGSYEQYF. In DNA, the CDR3 is TGTGCCACCAACTACAGGGGAGGGTCCTACGAGCAGTACTTC.